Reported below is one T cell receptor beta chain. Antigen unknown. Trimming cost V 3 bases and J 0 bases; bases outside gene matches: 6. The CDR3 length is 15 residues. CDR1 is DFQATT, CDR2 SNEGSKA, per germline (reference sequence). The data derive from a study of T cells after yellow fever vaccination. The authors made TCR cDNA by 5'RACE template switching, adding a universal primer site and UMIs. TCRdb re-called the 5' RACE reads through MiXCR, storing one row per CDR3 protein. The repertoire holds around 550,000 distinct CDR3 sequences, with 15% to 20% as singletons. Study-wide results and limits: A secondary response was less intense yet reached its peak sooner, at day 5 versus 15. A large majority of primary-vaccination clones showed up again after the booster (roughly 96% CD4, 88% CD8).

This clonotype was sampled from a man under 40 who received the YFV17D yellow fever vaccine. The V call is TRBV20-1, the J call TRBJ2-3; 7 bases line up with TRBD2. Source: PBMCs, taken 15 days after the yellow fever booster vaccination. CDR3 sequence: CSASSGRESTDTQYF. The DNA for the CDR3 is TGCAGTGCTAGTTCCGGGCGGGAGAGCACAGATACGCAGTATTTT.